One and the same sample provided the 29 T cell receptor beta chains below, sequenced in a study of cytotoxic CD8 clonotypes in ibrutinib-treated CLL. The table came from immunoSEQ multiplex PCR; TCRdb's copy has only in-frame clones and leaves some out. Of 300,000 or so clones in the sample, roughly 70% were seen once. This specimen was PBMCs, taken after 36 months of ibrutinib treatment. Receptors were obtained from a human donor with chronic lymphocytic leukemia.

The chain recombines TRBV29-1 with TRBJ1-4, with 8 bases fitting TRBD1. The trim removed 0 bases at V and 7 bases at J, leaving 10 bases unmatched. Per the germline V gene, CDR1 is SQVTM and CDR2 is ANQGSEA. The CDR3 loop spans 16 amino acids. DNA of the CDR3: TGCAGCGTTGAAGATGGGCGCAGGGGGCGAAGTGAAAAACTGTTTTTT. It translates to CSVEDGRRGRSEKLFF.

The chain uses TRBV11-2 and TRBJ2-2, with D perhaps TRBD2 (6 bases). Trimming removed 3 bases from V and 3 bases from J, with 8 bases in between. Germline V gene sequence: CDR1 SGHAT, CDR2 FQNNGV. CDR3 length: 14 residues. CDR3 coding DNA: TGTGCCAGCAGCTTCGGGAGCTACACCGGGGAGCTGTTTTTT. Protein: CASSFGSYTGELFF. The full variable domain, in which reference TRBV11-2 and TRBJ2-2 provide the parts outside the CDR3, is EAGVAQSPRYKIIEKRQSVAFWCNPISGHATLYWYQQILGQGPKLLIQFQNNGVVDDSQLPKDRFSAERLKGVDSTLKIQPAKLEDSAVYLCASSFGSYTGELFFGEGSRLTVL.

This rearrangement joins TRBV6-1 to TRBJ2-7; D uncertain. The CDR3 extends over 13 amino acids. Per the germline V gene, CDR1 is MNHNS and CDR2 is SASEGT. Trimming pared 7 bases from V and 1 base from J, leaving 11 bases between. CDR3 loop: CASNLDGSYEQYF. The CDR3 DNA follows: TGTGCCAGCAATTTAGACGGTTCCTACGAGCAGTACTTC.

This rearrangement joins TRBV6-5 to TRBJ2-7; no firm D call. CDR1 is MNHEY, CDR2 SVGAGI, per germline. V lost 2 bases and J 3 bases, leaving 11 bases between the germline ends. The CDR3 runs to 14 residues. The CDR3 here is CASSYRRHHYEQYF. The CDR3 bases are TGTGCCAGCAGTTACCGACGACACCACTACGAGCAGTACTTC.

V usage is TRBV7-9 and J usage is TRBJ2-5, with D possibly called TRBD1 or TRBD2 (5 bases each). The CDR3 has 14 amino acids. CDR1 is SEHNR, CDR2 FQNEAQ, per germline (reference sequence). Trimming pared 5 bases from V and 2 bases from J, leaving 12 bases between. The CDR3 reads CASSQLGDQETQYF. The CDR3 DNA reads TGTGCCAGCAGCCAACTAGGGGATCAAGAGACCCAGTACTTC.

The chain employs TRBV6-5 and TRBJ1-5, with 7 positions matching TRBD1. The V gene's germline CDR1 is MNHEY and CDR2 SVGAGI. The CDR3 consists of 14 residues. With 5 bases clipped from V and 6 bases from J, the junction kept 7 bases outside the gene matches. The CDR3 DNA follows: TGTGCCAGCAGTAAGGGGGCCTGGGGTCAGCCCCAGCATTTT. Its protein product is CASSKGAWGQPQHF.

The table lists this clone with a few counts. V usage is TRBV7-9 and J usage is TRBJ1-2; D is possibly TRBD1 (5 bases). The germline V and J ends were trimmed by 1 base and 0 bases, with 15 bases remaining between them. The CDR3 has 17 residues. The germline gives CDR1 SEHNR, CDR2 FQNEAQ (reference sequence). The CDR3 reads CASSLVLGHKTNYGYTF. In DNA, the CDR3 is TGTGCCAGCAGCTTAGTTTTAGGACATAAGACTAACTATGGCTACACCTTC.

This chain links TRBV7-6 with TRBJ2-7; 7 bases match TRBD2. The V and J ends lost 5 bases and 7 bases, in that order; junction bases with no gene match: 17. This CDR3 is 16 amino acids long. From germline, CDR1 is SGHVS and CDR2 FNYEAQ. The CDR3: CASSPSPRTSPGEQYF. In nucleotides, the CDR3 is TGTGCCAGCAGCCCTAGTCCCCGGACTAGTCCGGGTGAGCAGTACTTC.

V gene TRBV7-2 combines with J gene TRBJ2-2; 7 bases fit TRBD2. The CDR3 has 17 amino acids. The V and J ends lost 5 bases and 1 base, in that order; junction bases with no gene match: 10. Germline-derived CDR1 and CDR2 are SGHTA and FQGNSA. Here the CDR3 reads CASSPRAGSLNTGELFF. CDR3 nucleotides: TGTGCCAGCAGCCCAAGAGCGGGGTCCCTGAACACCGGGGAGCTGTTTTTT.

The J gene is TRBJ2-1, the V gene TRBV27, with no clear D. CDR3 length equals 14 residues. The germline V gene encodes CDR1 MNHEY and CDR2 SMNVEV (reference sequence). V shed 0 bases and J shed 7 bases, with 10 bases lying between them. The CDR3 here is CASSLSRLANEQFF. The CDR3 region has the DNA TGTGCCAGCAGTTTATCTAGACTGGCAAATGAGCAGTTCTTC.

In regard to this clone: Different DNA sequences within this sample yield the same CDR3. The CDR3 DNA is TGCGCCAGCAGCCAAACAGGGTTGGAGACCCAGTACTTC. Its translation is CASSQTGLETQYF. V usage is TRBV10-2 and J usage is TRBJ2-5, with D perhaps TRBD1 (6 bases). The CDR3 has 13 residues. Trimming cost V 6 bases and J 5 bases, with 13 bases left between them. Germline assignment: CDR1 WSHSY and CDR2 SAAADI.

This clone turned up a few times. The V gene is TRBV7-3, the J gene TRBJ2-3, with a weak D call TRBD2 (5 bases). Germline V CDR1 and CDR2: SGHTA, FQGTGA. The CDR3 loop spans 15 amino acids. V was clipped by 5 bases and J by 4 bases, with 16 bases between them. CDR3 in amino acids: CASSPDGIRADTQYF. The CDR3 DNA is TGTGCCAGCAGCCCCGACGGGATTCGGGCAGATACGCAGTATTTT.

This rearrangement joins TRBV28 to TRBJ1-4; 7 bases fit TRBD1. This CDR3 region has 14 residues. Germline trimming cut 3 bases from V and 6 bases from J; bases unmatched to any gene: 4. CDR1 and CDR2 from the germline V gene are MDHEN and SYDVKM. As DNA, the CDR3 is TGTGCCAGCAGTTTCCGAGGGGGCCATGAAAAACTGTTTTTT. Its protein is CASSFRGGHEKLFF. Supplemented by reference TRBV28 and TRBJ1-4, the full variable domain reads DVKVTQSSRYLVKRTGEKVFLECVQDMDHENMFWYRQDPGLGLRLIYFSYDVKMKEKGDIPEGYSVSREKKERFSLILESASTNQTSMYLCASSFRGGHEKLFFGSGTQLSVL.

This clone was found once. The V and J genes are TRBV12-2 and TRBJ2-7; TRBD2, the table's D call, was not compared with the DNA. TRBV12-2 is described as a pseudogene. There are 19 residues in the CDR3. DNA for the CDR3: TGTGCAAGTCGCTTAGTCGGCCCCACTAGCGGGATCCCCACGGTAGGCCAGTACTTC. As protein: CASRLVGPTSGIPTVGQYF.

The chain couples TRBV29-1 to TRBJ2-3; 10 nucleotides align to TRBD2. The germline gives CDR1 SQVTM, CDR2 ANQGSEA. Trimming at V came to 6 bases and at J to 4 bases, leaving 10 bases not matched to a gene. This CDR3 contains 15 residues. The CDR3 protein is CSVASSGGGADTQYF. In DNA, the CDR3 is TGCAGCGTGGCTTCTAGCGGGGGTGGGGCAGATACGCAGTATTTT.

The rearrangement joins TRBV2 to TRBJ1-4; D remains ambiguous. The CDR3 is 11 residues long. V was trimmed by 6 bases and J by 8 bases, leaving 7 bases between them. Per the germline V gene, CDR1 is SNHLY and CDR2 is FYNNEI. CDR3 in amino acids: CASSRTEKLFF. CDR3 sequence (DNA): TGTGCCAGCAGCCGGACGGAAAAACTGTTTTTT.

The chain links TRBV18 to TRBJ1-2, with a weak D call TRBD1 (6 bases). This CDR3 region has 14 residues. Germline CDR1 and CDR2: KGHSH and LQKENI. Trimming stripped 3 bases from V and 4 bases from J, with 12 bases between. CDR3 loop: CASSPSRGGYGYTF. The CDR3 nucleotides read TGTGCCAGCTCACCTTCGAGAGGGGGCTATGGCTACACCTTC.

The V gene is TRBV19, the J gene TRBJ2-7, with D tentatively TRBD1 (6 bases). The germline gives CDR1 LNHDA, CDR2 SQIVND (reference sequence). Trimming cost V 5 bases and J 4 bases, with 12 bases left between them. This CDR3 contains 13 residues. CDR3 loop: CASSLLTGYEQYF. In DNA, the CDR3 is TGTGCCAGTAGTTTACTGACAGGATACGAGCAGTACTTC. The full variable domain, with the rest looked up from reference TRBV19 and TRBJ2-7, is DGGITQSPKYLFRKEGQNVTLSCEQNLNHDAMYWYRQDPGQGLRLIYYSQIVNDFQKGDIAEGYSVSREKKESFPLTVTSAQKNPTAFYLCASSLLTGYEQYFGPGTRLTVT.

This clone was seen just once. J is TRBJ2-6 and V is TRBV27; no clear D. The germline V gene has CDR1 MNHEY and CDR2 SMNVEV (reference sequence). V was cut by 6 bases and J by 0 bases, with 6 bases left in between. The CDR3 has 14 amino acids. DNA of the CDR3: TGTGCCAGCAGCCAGTTCTCTGGGGCCAACGTCCTGACTTTC. Translated, it gives CASSQFSGANVLTF.

The chain joins TRBV18 to TRBJ2-7, with 8 bases fitting TRBD2. The germline V gene encodes CDR1 KGHSH and CDR2 LQKENI. This CDR3 is built from 16 residues. Unmatched junction bases numbered 11, after V lost 6 bases and J lost 1 base. The DNA of the CDR3 is TGTGCCAGCTCCGAACGGGGAGCGGGAGATTCCTACGAGCAGTACTTC. Its translation: CASSERGAGDSYEQYF.

This clone came up once. The chain has TRBV7-9 and TRBJ2-7; TRBD1 is a possible D gene (6 bases). CDR3 length: 15 residues. With 1 base removed from V and 5 bases from J, the gap between germline ends came to 15 bases. The germline gives CDR1 SEHNR, CDR2 FQNEAQ (reference sequence). CDR3 DNA: TGTGCCAGCAGCTTAGGAGTCCAGGGGCTCCACGAGCAGTACTTC. It yields the protein CASSLGVQGLHEQYF. Based on the CDR3 plus reference TRBV7-9 and TRBJ2-7, the full variable domain is DTGVSQNPRHKITKRGQNVTFRCDPISEHNRLYWYRQTLGQGPEFLTYFQNEAQLEKSRLLSDRFSAERPKGSFSTLEIQRTEQGDSAMYLCASSLGVQGLHEQYFGPGTRLTVT.

V and J are TRBV20-1 and TRBJ2-7, with D unresolved. Per germline, CDR1 DFQATT and CDR2 SNEGSKA (reference sequence). The CDR3 extends over 10 amino acids. Trimming took off 4 bases at V and 3 bases at J, with 4 bases between the two ends. CDR3 sequence reads: CSAMYYEQYF. In nucleotides, the CDR3 is TGCAGTGCTATGTACTACGAGCAGTACTTC.

The genes are TRBV7-3 and TRBJ2-7; no clear D gene. From germline, CDR1 is SGHTA and CDR2 FQGTGA. The CDR3 is 13 residues long. The germline V and J ends were trimmed by 2 bases and 4 bases, with 9 bases remaining between them. The CDR3 is CASSLRPDYEQYF. CDR3 bases: TGTGCCAGCAGCTTACGCCCGGATTACGAGCAGTACTTC. Full variable domain (missing parts from reference TRBV7-3 and TRBJ2-7): GAGVSQTPSNKVTEKGKYVELRCDPISGHTALYWYRQSLGQGPEFLIYFQGTGAADDSGLPNDRFFAVRPEGSVSTLKIQRTERGDSAVYLCASSLRPDYEQYFGPGTRLTVT.

Turning to this clone: Additional DNA sequences in this sample encode the identical CDR3. CDR3 region: CASSRSRVYEQYF. CDR3 DNA sequence: TGTGCCAGCAGCCGCTCCAGGGTTTACGAGCAGTACTTC. The chain combines TRBV27 with TRBJ2-7; D may be TRBD1 (5 bases). Germline CDR1 and CDR2: MNHEY and SMNVEV (reference sequence). This CDR3 region has 13 residues. Deletions cut 6 bases from V and 4 bases from J, with 13 bases between.

This chain uses TRBV7-3 with TRBJ2-5, with 7 bases matching TRBD2. From germline, CDR1 is SGHTA and CDR2 FQGTGA. This CDR3 has 14 residues. With V trimmed by 3 bases and J by 4 bases, 5 bases remained unmatched. CDR3 DNA: TGTGCCAGCAGCTTGGGGGGAGGGCCAGAGACCCAGTACTTC. This encodes CASSLGGGPETQYF.

The chain recombines TRBV7-3 with TRBJ2-7, with D perhaps TRBD2 (6 bases). Trimming took off 2 bases at V and 0 bases at J, with 8 bases between the two ends. Germline CDR1 reads SGHTA; CDR2 reads FQGTGA. The CDR3 consists of 14 residues. CDR3 sequence (DNA): TGTGCCAGCAGCTTATTGGGGGGCTCCTACGAGCAGTACTTC. Its protein product is CASSLLGGSYEQYF.

This clone was seen just once. This rearrangement joins TRBV2 to TRBJ1-1; possible D gene TRBD1, 5 bases. Germline CDR1 is SNHLY and CDR2 is FYNNEI. V was clipped by 2 bases and J by 2 bases, with 12 bases between them. This CDR3 spans 15 amino acids. The DNA of the CDR3 is TGTGCCAGCAGTGAACTGGGGGGGGGAAACACTGAAGCTTTCTTT. The encoded protein is CASSELGGGNTEAFF.

The chain employs TRBV10-2 and TRBJ2-5; 7 positions match TRBD1. V lost 5 bases, J lost 5 bases, and 8 bases stayed unmatched. The CDR3 contains 14 residues. Germline CDR1 reads WSHSY; CDR2 reads SAAADI. CDR3: CASSNRGVEETQYF. The CDR3 DNA is TGCGCCAGCAGTAACAGGGGCGTGGAGGAGACCCAGTACTTC.

Concerning this clone: Other nucleotide sequences in the sample specify the same CDR3. The J gene is TRBJ2-3, the V gene TRBV18; D gene unclear. This CDR3 is 13 amino acids long. Between the trimmed V and J ends, which lost 2 bases and 1 base, there was a span of 4 bases. Germline CDR1 KGHSH, CDR2 LQKENI. The CDR3 DNA follows: TGTGCCAGCTCACCAGGGGGCACAGATACGCAGTATTTT. Its protein is CASSPGGTDTQYF.